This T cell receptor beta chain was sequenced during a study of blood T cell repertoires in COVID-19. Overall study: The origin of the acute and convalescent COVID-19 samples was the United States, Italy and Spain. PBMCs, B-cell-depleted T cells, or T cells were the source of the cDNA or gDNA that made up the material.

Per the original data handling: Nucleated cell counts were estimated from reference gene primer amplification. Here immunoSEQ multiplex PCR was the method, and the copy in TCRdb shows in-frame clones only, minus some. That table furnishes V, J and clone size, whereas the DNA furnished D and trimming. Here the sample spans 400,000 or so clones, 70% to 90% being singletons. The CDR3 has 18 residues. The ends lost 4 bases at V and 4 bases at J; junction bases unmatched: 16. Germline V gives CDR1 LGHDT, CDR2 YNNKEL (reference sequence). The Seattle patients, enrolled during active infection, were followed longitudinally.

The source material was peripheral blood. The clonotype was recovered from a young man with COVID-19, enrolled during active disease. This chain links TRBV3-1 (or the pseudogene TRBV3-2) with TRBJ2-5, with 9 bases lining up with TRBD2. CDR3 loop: CASSRPSGGSGGGETQYF. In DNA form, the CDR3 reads TGTGCCAGCAGCCGGCCAAGCGGGGGGAGTGGGGGTGGAGAGACCCAGTACTTC.